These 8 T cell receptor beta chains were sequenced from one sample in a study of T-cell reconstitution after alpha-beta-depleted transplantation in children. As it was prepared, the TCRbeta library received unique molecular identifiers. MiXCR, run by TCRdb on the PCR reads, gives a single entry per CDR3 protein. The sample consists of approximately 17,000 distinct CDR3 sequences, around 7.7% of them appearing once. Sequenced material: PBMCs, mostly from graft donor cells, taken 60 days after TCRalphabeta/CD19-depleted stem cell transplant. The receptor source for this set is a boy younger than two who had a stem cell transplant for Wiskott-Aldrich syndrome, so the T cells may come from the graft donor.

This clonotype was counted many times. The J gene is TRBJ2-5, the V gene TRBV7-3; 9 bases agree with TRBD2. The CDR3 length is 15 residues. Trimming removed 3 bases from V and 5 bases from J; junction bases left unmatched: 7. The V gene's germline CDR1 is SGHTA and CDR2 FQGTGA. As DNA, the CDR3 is TGTGCCAGCAGCTTCCGGGCTAGCGGGATGGAGACCCAGTACTTC. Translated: CASSFRASGMETQYF.

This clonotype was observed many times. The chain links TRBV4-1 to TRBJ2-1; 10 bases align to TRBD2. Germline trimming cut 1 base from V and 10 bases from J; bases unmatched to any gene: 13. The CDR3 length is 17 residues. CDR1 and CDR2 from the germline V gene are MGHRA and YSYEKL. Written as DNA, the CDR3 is TGCGCCAGCAGCCAAGCGCCTAGCGGGAGTAAGCCCCAGGAGCAGTTCTTC. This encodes CASSQAPSGSKPQEQFF.

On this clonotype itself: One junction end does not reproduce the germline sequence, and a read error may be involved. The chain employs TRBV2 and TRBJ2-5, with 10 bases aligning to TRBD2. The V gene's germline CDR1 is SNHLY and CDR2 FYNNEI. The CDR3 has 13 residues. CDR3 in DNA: TGTGCCAGCAGAGGACTAGCGGAAGAGACCGAGTACTTC. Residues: CASRGLAEETEYF.

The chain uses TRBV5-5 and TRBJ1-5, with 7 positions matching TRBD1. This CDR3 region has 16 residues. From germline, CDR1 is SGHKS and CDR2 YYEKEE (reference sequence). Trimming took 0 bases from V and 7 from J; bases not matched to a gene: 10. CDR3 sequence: CASSLGPGDSWQPQHF. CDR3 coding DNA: TGTGCCAGCAGCTTGGGGCCAGGGGACAGTTGGCAGCCCCAGCATTTT.

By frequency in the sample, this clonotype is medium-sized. The DNA of the CDR3 is TGTGCCAGCAGCTTTACAGGAGCTGGAAACACCATATATTTT. It specifies CASSFTGAGNTIYF. The rearrangement links TRBV7-9 to TRBJ1-3; possibly TRBD1 for D (5 bases). Trimming left V 3 bases short and J 2 bases short, with 8 bases between. Germline assignment: CDR1 SEHNR and CDR2 FQNEAQ (reference sequence). The CDR3 has 14 amino acids.

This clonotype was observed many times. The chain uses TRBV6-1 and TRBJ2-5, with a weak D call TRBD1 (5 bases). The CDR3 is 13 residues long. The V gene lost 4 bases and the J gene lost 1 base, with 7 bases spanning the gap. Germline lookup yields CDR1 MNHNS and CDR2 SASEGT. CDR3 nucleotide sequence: TGTGCCAGCAGTGGACAGTCCCAAGAGACCCAGTACTTC. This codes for CASSGQSQETQYF.

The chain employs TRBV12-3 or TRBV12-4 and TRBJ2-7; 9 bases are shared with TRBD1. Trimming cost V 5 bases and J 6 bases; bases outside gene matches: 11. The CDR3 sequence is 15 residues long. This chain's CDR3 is CASSDGGTGRVEQYF. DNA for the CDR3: TGTGCCAGCAGTGATGGAGGGACAGGGAGGGTCGAGCAGTACTTC.

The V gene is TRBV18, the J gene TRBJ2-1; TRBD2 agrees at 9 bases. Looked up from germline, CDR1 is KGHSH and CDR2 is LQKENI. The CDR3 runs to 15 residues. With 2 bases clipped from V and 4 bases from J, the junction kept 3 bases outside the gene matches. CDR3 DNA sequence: TGTGCCAGCTCACCAACTAGCGGGCCGTACAATGAGCAGTTCTTC. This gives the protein CASSPTSGPYNEQFF.